A selection of T cell receptor beta chains follows, all from one sample in a study of T cell repertoires in cytomegalovirus infection. One entry per CDR3 protein results from TCRdb running MiXCR on the reads. The profile covers about 100,000 distinct CDR3 sequences, with 25% to 30% appearing a single time and roughly 71% taken by the ten largest. Their antigens remain unidentified. Here the sequenced sample was CD8+ T cells from cultured PBMCs, taken from culture after CMV antigen stimulation. These receptors all stem from a human donor in good health (CMV status not recorded). Some clones in this sample may be carry-over from other donors' samples. The conserved cysteine and the conserved F or W are not part of the CDR3 here. Each record gives: CDR3 protein, J gene, clone size, V gene, CDR3 length. Size values are once, few and many counts, or a class for expanded clones, and some rows have none.

cdr3_aa: ASSIGGFEKLF
j_call: TRBJ1-4
clone_size: few
v_call: TRBV19
cdr3_length: 11

cdr3_aa: ASSHSGGPGSTQY
j_call: TRBJ2-3
clone_size: many
v_call: TRBV5-4
cdr3_length: 13

cdr3_aa: ASSAGVGELF
j_call: TRBJ2-2
clone_size: .
v_call: TRBV11-2
cdr3_length: 10

cdr3_aa: ASSGGIYEQY
j_call: TRBJ2-7
clone_size: many
v_call: TRBV19
cdr3_length: 10

cdr3_aa: AIRQGEYTGELF
j_call: TRBJ2-2
clone_size: .
v_call: TRBV6-5
cdr3_length: 12

cdr3_aa: ASSREENSPLH
j_call: TRBJ1-6
clone_size: many
v_call: TRBV6-1
cdr3_length: 11

cdr3_aa: ASSDTGYEQY
j_call: TRBJ2-7
clone_size: few
v_call: TRBV4-1
cdr3_length: 10

cdr3_aa: ASSSLSGEPYEQY
j_call: TRBJ2-7
clone_size: many
v_call: TRBV28
cdr3_length: 13

cdr3_aa: ASSFGGVKETQY
j_call: TRBJ2-5
clone_size: few
v_call: TRBV7-9
cdr3_length: 12

cdr3_aa: ASSPVRQSNQPQH
j_call: TRBJ1-5
clone_size: .
v_call: TRBV18
cdr3_length: 13

cdr3_aa: SATPNEFYGYT
j_call: TRBJ1-2
clone_size: many
v_call: TRBV20-1
cdr3_length: 11

cdr3_aa: ASSYGTGLMNTEAF
j_call: TRBJ1-1
clone_size: .
v_call: TRBV4-3
cdr3_length: 14

cdr3_aa: ASSPLVRTEETQY
j_call: TRBJ2-5
clone_size: many
v_call: TRBV6-1
cdr3_length: 13

cdr3_aa: ASSLGASSGDTGELF
j_call: TRBJ2-2
clone_size: few
v_call: TRBV5-6
cdr3_length: 15

cdr3_aa: ASSQDFPLAYEQY
j_call: TRBJ2-7
clone_size: .
v_call: TRBV4-1
cdr3_length: 13

cdr3_aa: SAREQGINMYEQY
j_call: TRBJ2-7
clone_size: .
v_call: TRBV20-1
cdr3_length: 13

cdr3_aa: SASRAGRGDTEAF
j_call: TRBJ1-1
clone_size: .
v_call: TRBV20-1
cdr3_length: 13

cdr3_aa: ASSRVQAFNEKLF
j_call: TRBJ1-4
clone_size: once
v_call: TRBV4-1
cdr3_length: 13

cdr3_aa: ATSDLAADTQY
j_call: TRBJ2-3
clone_size: .
v_call: TRBV24-1
cdr3_length: 11

cdr3_aa: ASSQGADRATYEQY
j_call: TRBJ2-7
clone_size: few
v_call: TRBV4-1
cdr3_length: 14

cdr3_aa: ASSQGTGVDGYT
j_call: TRBJ1-2
clone_size: many
v_call: TRBV3-1
cdr3_length: 12

cdr3_aa: ASSDRGRGNFAGELF
j_call: TRBJ2-2
clone_size: .
v_call: TRBV7-8
cdr3_length: 15

cdr3_aa: ASSPRAASYNEQF
j_call: TRBJ2-1
clone_size: .
v_call: TRBV7-8
cdr3_length: 13

cdr3_aa: SVEVTGELF
j_call: TRBJ2-2
clone_size: .
v_call: TRBV29-1
cdr3_length: 9

cdr3_aa: ASSPGLTYGYT
j_call: TRBJ1-2
clone_size: .
v_call: TRBV6-6
cdr3_length: 11

cdr3_aa: ASSLGQTNTEAF
j_call: TRBJ1-1
clone_size: .
v_call: TRBV5-4
cdr3_length: 12

cdr3_aa: ASSISAYSNQPQH
j_call: TRBJ1-5
clone_size: .
v_call: TRBV19
cdr3_length: 13

cdr3_aa: ATSSHAGETH
j_call: TRBJ2-5
clone_size: once
v_call: TRBV15
cdr3_length: 10

cdr3_aa: ASRRGFETF
j_call: TRBJ2-1
clone_size: .
v_call: TRBV19
cdr3_length: 9

cdr3_aa: ASSPHWVTTNEKLF
j_call: TRBJ1-4
clone_size: .
v_call: TRBV27
cdr3_length: 14

cdr3_aa: ASSQVSQGRNEQF
j_call: TRBJ2-1
clone_size: .
v_call: TRBV4-1
cdr3_length: 13

cdr3_aa: SGKRMNTEAF
j_call: TRBJ1-1
clone_size: .
v_call: TRBV29-1
cdr3_length: 10

cdr3_aa: ASSTSDSNQPQH
j_call: TRBJ1-5
clone_size: .
v_call: TRBV7-9
cdr3_length: 12

cdr3_aa: ASRDTDSYEQY
j_call: TRBJ2-7
clone_size: .
v_call: TRBV6-5
cdr3_length: 11

cdr3_aa: ASTQSGLGGNEQF
j_call: TRBJ2-1
clone_size: .
v_call: TRBV6-5
cdr3_length: 13

cdr3_aa: SVESGGTEAF
j_call: TRBJ1-1
clone_size: few
v_call: TRBV29-1
cdr3_length: 10

cdr3_aa: ASSYREYEAF
j_call: TRBJ1-1
clone_size: .
v_call: TRBV19
cdr3_length: 10

cdr3_aa: ATSGVQGTGANVLT
j_call: TRBJ2-6
clone_size: many
v_call: TRBV15
cdr3_length: 14

cdr3_aa: ASSKYSSTDTQY
j_call: TRBJ2-3
clone_size: .
v_call: TRBV19
cdr3_length: 12

cdr3_aa: ASSLLIQAGANVLT
j_call: TRBJ2-6
clone_size: .
v_call: TRBV5-8
cdr3_length: 14

cdr3_aa: ASRLVTGLGYT
j_call: TRBJ1-2
clone_size: many
v_call: TRBV6-5
cdr3_length: 11

cdr3_aa: ASEAGHGELF
j_call: TRBJ2-2
clone_size: many
v_call: TRBV7-8
cdr3_length: 10